A single sample is the source of the 25 T cell receptor beta chains below, sequenced in a study of T cell changes during pregnancy in multiple sclerosis. Profiling relied on immunoSEQ multiplex PCR, and the TCRdb table lists in-frame clones only, not all of them. The repertoire has some 67,000 clones, roughly 94% of them found once; the top ten carry almost 1.5%. This specimen consisted of peripheral blood, obtained after pregnancy. These receptors all stem from a female donor with multiple sclerosis, enrolled in a pregnancy study.

The V and J genes are TRBV19 and TRBJ2-4; TRBD2 might be the D (6 bases). This CDR3 has 13 residues. V was cut by 0 bases and J by 8 bases, with 8 bases left in between. Germline loops: CDR1 LNHDA, CDR2 SQIVND (reference sequence). DNA for the CDR3: TGTGCCAGTAGTATAGAAGGAGGGGACATTCAGTACTTC. This gives the protein CASSIEGGDIQYF.

The chain combines TRBV6-5 with TRBJ2-4; TRBD2 agrees at 8 bases. The V gene's germline CDR1 is MNHEY and CDR2 SVGAGI. Trimming removed 5 bases from V and 3 bases from J; junction bases left unmatched: 6. This CDR3 region has 15 residues. CDR3 sequence (DNA): TGTGCCAGCAGTCGGGGGGGCAAAGACAAAAACATTCAGTACTTC. Amino acid sequence: CASSRGGKDKNIQYF.

This sequence joins TRBV27 and TRBJ2-1; TRBD1 agrees at 9 bases. Germline CDR1 is MNHEY and CDR2 is SMNVEV (reference sequence). V shed 2 bases and J 7 bases; nucleotides not matched to a gene: 6. The CDR3 consists of 15 residues. In DNA form, the CDR3 reads TGTGCCAGCAGTTTAAGGGACAGGGCGCGGAATGAGCAGTTCTTC. Encoded protein: CASSLRDRARNEQFF.

The rearrangement links TRBV10-3 to TRBJ2-7; D is possibly TRBD1 (5 bases). V lost 6 bases to trimming and J lost 6 bases, with 27 bases between them. This CDR3 comprises 17 residues. Germline V lookup: CDR1 ENHRY, CDR2 SYGVKD. The CDR3 DNA is TGTGCCATCAGGAACCTCGACAGTCCCCAAGGAGCATTCGAGCAGTACTTC. Encoded protein: CAIRNLDSPQGAFEQYF.

This clone occurred once. The chain carries TRBV9 and TRBJ2-3; no clear D gene. The length of the CDR3 is 13 residues. Germline values: CDR1 SGDLS, CDR2 YYNGEE. With 2 bases removed from V and 4 bases from J, the gap between germline ends came to 8 bases. The CDR3 bases are TGTGCCAGCAGCGTTGACTTGTCAGATACGCAGTATTTT. As protein: CASSVDLSDTQYF.

V and J are TRBV7-9 and TRBJ2-1; possibly TRBD2 for D (5 bases). V was clipped by 1 base and J by 2 bases, with 9 bases between them. This CDR3 region has 15 residues. CDR1 is SEHNR and CDR2 is FQNEAQ in the germline V gene (reference sequence). CDR3 bases: TGTGCCAGCAGCTTAGGAGCGGCCACCTACAATGAGCAGTTCTTC. Protein sequence: CASSLGAATYNEQFF.

V is TRBV4-1 and J is TRBJ2-3; TRBD2 is a possible D gene (7 bases). The germline V gene encodes CDR1 MGHRA and CDR2 YSYEKL. The CDR3 extends over 17 amino acids. V was shortened by 0 bases and J by 4 bases, with 17 bases between the two germline ends. This CDR3 is CASSQDYVGGGPDTQYF. CDR3 coding DNA: TGCGCCAGCAGCCAAGATTACGTAGGGGGGGGGCCAGATACGCAGTATTTT.

In its sample, this clone was seen a few times. Other nucleotide sequences in the sample specify the same CDR3. The chain is built from TRBV6-4 and TRBJ2-3, with TRBD2 as a possible D gene (6 bases). The CDR3 runs 15 residues. CDR1 and CDR2 from the germline V gene are MRHNA and SNTAGT. V was pared by 0 bases and J by 2 bases, with 9 bases between. CDR3 residues: CASSDSAGSTDTQYF. The CDR3 DNA follows: TGTGCCAGCAGTGACTCGGCGGGATCCACAGATACGCAGTATTTT.

The chain couples TRBV6-4 to TRBJ2-1; 7 bases map to TRBD1. From germline, CDR1 is MRHNA and CDR2 SNTAGT. The CDR3 is 14 residues long. Unmatched junction bases numbered 5, after V lost 4 bases and J lost 5 bases. CDR3 in amino acids: CASSAGQQDNEQFF. The CDR3 region has the DNA TGTGCCAGCAGTGCGGGACAGCAAGACAATGAGCAGTTCTTC.

This chain links TRBV27 with TRBJ1-1, with 9 bases identical to TRBD1. The V and J ends lost 5 bases and 0 bases, in that order; junction bases with no gene match: 7. Looked up from germline, CDR1 is MNHEY and CDR2 is SMNVEV (reference sequence). The CDR3 runs to 16 residues. DNA for the CDR3: TGTGCCAGCAGTCCCTGGGACAGGGCCATGAACACTGAAGCTTTCTTT. Amino acid sequence: CASSPWDRAMNTEAFF.

The V and J genes are TRBV29-1 and TRBJ2-3; 8 bases line up with TRBD2. The CDR3 has 13 amino acids. Germline CDR1 reads SQVTM; CDR2 reads ANQGSEA. J gave up 5 bases and V 6 bases, and 7 bases lay outside the gene matches. The CDR3 DNA follows: TGCAGCGTCCATGGACTAGCAGGAGATACGCAGTATTTT. Encoded protein: CSVHGLAGDTQYF.

The rearrangement links TRBV30 to TRBJ1-2; 7 positions agree with TRBD1. There are 15 residues in the CDR3. Trimming cost V 1 base and J 0 bases; bases outside gene matches: 5. The germline gives CDR1 GTSNPN, CDR2 SVGIG (reference sequence). The CDR3 sequence: CAWSGDRVANYGYTF. The CDR3 DNA follows: TGTGCCTGGAGTGGGGACAGAGTAGCTAACTATGGCTACACCTTC.

This chain connects TRBV7-2 to TRBJ2-2; the D gene is possibly TRBD2 (5 bases). Trimming took off 2 bases at V and 7 bases at J, with 17 bases between the two ends. The CDR3 runs 16 residues. CDR1 and CDR2 (germline): SGHTA, FQGNSA. The CDR3 protein is CASSLNPSGISGELFF. CDR3 sequence (DNA): TGTGCCAGCAGCTTAAATCCTTCGGGAATTAGCGGGGAGCTGTTTTTT. The variable domain in full, completed from reference TRBV7-2 and TRBJ2-2, reads GAGVSQSPSNKVTEKGKDVELRCDPISGHTALYWYRQSLGQGLEFLIYFQGNSAPDKSGLPSDRFSAERTGGSVSTLTIQRTQQEDSAVYLCASSLNPSGISGELFFGEGSRLTVL.

V usage is TRBV4-3 and J usage is TRBJ2-7; 11 nucleotides match TRBD2. This CDR3 is built from 17 residues. Looked up from germline, CDR1 is LGHNA and CDR2 is YSLEER. The junction had 11 bases not matched to a gene; V was cut back by 3 bases and J by 4 bases. The CDR3 DNA reads as TGCGCCAGCAGCCAGGCAGTAACTAGCGGGAGTGGTTACGAGCAGTACTTC. It is translated as CASSQAVTSGSGYEQYF.

This clone was observed a handful of times. This chain joins TRBV7-6 and TRBJ1-6; D perhaps matches TRBD1 (5 bases). Germline CDR1 is SGHVS and CDR2 is FNYEAQ. The V end lost 4 bases, the J end lost 10 bases, and 14 bases lay between the germline ends. CDR3 length equals 14 residues. CDR3 nucleotide sequence: TGTGCCAGCAGCTCCTTTGGGGCCGAGTCACCCCTCCACTTT. Residues: CASSSFGAESPLHF.

In nucleotides, the CDR3 is TGTGCCACCACAGCTAGCCCCTACGAGCAGTACTTC. Amino acid sequence: CATTASPYEQYF. The rearrangement uses TRBV2 and TRBJ2-7; possibly TRBD2 for D (5 bases). Germline CDR1 and CDR2: SNHLY and FYNNEI. The CDR3 has 12 residues. The V gene lost 10 bases and the J gene lost 2 bases, with 12 bases spanning the gap.

The rearrangement links TRBV5-4 to TRBJ2-7; 9 bases map to TRBD1. With V trimmed by 8 bases and J by 1 base, 4 bases remained unmatched. The CDR3 runs to 13 residues. In germline, CDR1 is SGHNT, CDR2 YYREEE (reference sequence). The CDR3 nucleotides read TGTGCCAGGACCGGGACAGGGTCCTACGAGCAGTACTTC. Protein product: CARTGTGSYEQYF.

V usage is TRBV30 and J usage is TRBJ2-7, with no clear D. Trimming left V 0 bases short and J 6 bases short, with 6 bases between. Germline V gives CDR1 GTSNPN, CDR2 SVGIG (reference sequence). CDR3 length: 11 residues. The CDR3 bases are TGTGCCTGGAGTGTTAGTGCCGAGCAGTACTTC. Translated: CAWSVSAEQYF.

The chain employs TRBV9 and TRBJ1-4; D is ambiguous. The germline CDR1 and CDR2 sequences are SGDLS and YYNGEE. The V end lost 2 bases, the J end lost 7 bases, and 15 bases lay between the germline ends. The CDR3 extends over 15 amino acids. In nucleotides, the CDR3 is TGTGCCAGCAGCGTTAGGATGGGAGGCGGTGAAAAACTGTTTTTT. This gives the protein CASSVRMGGGEKLFF.

The chain carries TRBV29-1 and TRBJ2-1, with 7 positions matching TRBD2. Per the germline V gene, CDR1 is SQVTM and CDR2 is ANQGSEA. Trimming took 7 bases from V and 8 from J; bases not matched to a gene: 5. The CDR3 is 11 residues long. CDR3 nucleotides: TGCAGCGGTGGACTAGGGGATGAGCAGTTCTTC. Translated: CSGGLGDEQFF.

V usage is TRBV27 and J usage is TRBJ2-7, with TRBD2 matching over 10 bases. Germline lookup yields CDR1 MNHEY and CDR2 SMNVEV (reference sequence). With V trimmed by 6 bases and J by 6 bases, 11 bases remained unmatched. This CDR3 comprises 15 residues. CDR3 sequence: CASRPHLAGAFEQYF. The CDR3, as DNA: TGTGCCAGCAGACCCCATCTAGCGGGAGCTTTCGAGCAGTACTTC.

V usage is TRBV5-1 and J usage is TRBJ2-3, with 7 bases aligning to TRBD2. The CDR3 covers 14 residues. Germline V gene data show CDR1 as SGHRS and CDR2 as YFSETQ. Trimming at V came to 1 base and at J to 7 bases, leaving 6 bases not matched to a gene. The CDR3 sequence is CASSLLAGRNTQYF. CDR3 DNA sequence: TGCGCCAGCAGCTTGTTAGCCGGGAGGAATACGCAGTATTTT.

The chain employs TRBV30 and TRBJ1-2; D is ambiguous. V lost 1 base and J lost 8, with 8 bases in between. Looked up from germline, CDR1 is GTSNPN and CDR2 is SVGIG (reference sequence). The CDR3 consists of 11 residues. The CDR3 nucleotides are TGTGCCTGGAGTGCCTCAGGCGGCTACACCTTC. Its protein product is CAWSASGGYTF.

This chain uses TRBV10-1 with TRBJ2-2, with D uncertain. CDR1 and CDR2 from the germline V gene are WNHNN and SYGVQD (reference sequence). V lost 5 bases and J 6 bases, leaving 13 bases between the germline ends. This CDR3 comprises 14 residues. In DNA form, the CDR3 reads TGCGCCAGCAGTAATGTTAGTGTCGCCGGGGAGCTGTTTTTT. Translation: CASSNVSVAGELFF.

V is TRBV19 and J is TRBJ1-2; D is unresolved. Germline V lookup: CDR1 LNHDA, CDR2 SQIVND (reference sequence). The CDR3 is made up of 16 amino acids. V lost 3 bases to trimming and J lost 0 bases, with 14 bases between them. The CDR3 sequence is CASSITPDNTNYGYTF. The CDR3 nucleotides read TGTGCCAGTAGTATTACTCCAGACAATACTAACTATGGCTACACCTTC.